This T cell receptor (beta chain) appears in the sequencing data of a study of response to subunit inactivated influenza vaccine. Broader study findings: With each seasonal influenza vaccination, the authors suggested, few new T cells are recruited.

The V gene end was trimmed by 1 base and the J gene end by 6 bases; junction bases not matched to a gene: 6. Per germline, CDR1 LGHDT and CDR2 YNNKEL (reference sequence). This CDR3 spans 15 amino acids. One entry per CDR3 protein results from TCRdb running MiXCR on the RT-PCR reads. Here the sample spans 610,000 or so distinct CDR3 sequences, roughly 15% being singletons. This clonotype came up a few times. Its antigen is still unknown. The material was PBMCs from blood, obtained 11 to 12 days after vaccination. The origin of this receptor is a man between 45 and 60 years old who received an inactivated influenza vaccine. The genes are TRBV3-1 and TRBJ2-3, with 8 bases matching TRBD1. CDR3 nucleotides: TGTGCCAGCAGCCAAGCGAGGACAGGGCCGGATACGCAGTATTTT. This encodes CASSQARTGPDTQYF.